Listed below are T cell receptor beta chains from one sample, sequenced in a study of siplizumab effects on memory and regulatory T cells. TCRdb's copy holds only in-frame clones and misses some; the assay was immunoSEQ multiplex PCR. The data contain around 95,000 clones, approximately 94% of them singletons. The specimen was non-Treg CD4+ T cells sorted from blood. All receptors come from a human donor in good health. The CDR3 runs from the conserved cysteine through the conserved F or W.

J: TRBJ1-2; V: TRBV19; CDR3: CASNRGRDYGYTF
J: TRBJ2-7; V: TRBV19; CDR3: CASSSSGQGNGEQYF
J: TRBJ2-3; V: TRBV7-9; CDR3: CASESGSAWTDTQYF
J: TRBJ2-3; V: TRBV6-1; CDR3: CASSEGIGDTQYF
J: TRBJ1-2; V: TRBV28; CDR3: CASSFHGTGTGYGYTF
J: TRBJ2-3; V: TRBV6-5; CDR3: CASSTREGYTQYF
J: TRBJ2-1; V: TRBV11-2; CDR3: CASSAHEGDEQFF
J: -; V: TRBV2; CDR3: CASSTGTYEQYF
J: TRBJ2-2; V: TRBV7-3; CDR3: CASSPRPVSGSGTGELFF
J: TRBJ2-7; V: TRBV30; CDR3: CATPRNHYEQYF
J: TRBJ2-7; V: TRBV15; CDR3: CATSLRTGARSEQYF
J: TRBJ2-4; V: TRBV4-1; CDR3: CASSHGRARQKNIQYF
J: TRBJ1-2; V: TRBV6-6; CDR3: CASSPPGQGKDGYTF
J: TRBJ2-3; V: TRBV30; CDR3: CAWSVSNTQYF
J: TRBJ2-6; V: TRBV2; CDR3: CASSDSLSGANVLTF
J: TRBJ1-1; V: TRBV5-4; CDR3: CASSLTGVAEAFF